This TCR beta chain was sequenced during a study of CD8+CD57+ T cells in acquired aplastic anemia. Overall study context: CD4+ reads averaged around 9.9 million in healthy donors.

Template material for TCR beta VDJ and CDR3 profiling consisted of genomic DNA. TCRdb passed the reads through MiXCR, listing each CDR3 protein once. The sample consists of approximately 170,000 distinct CDR3 sequences, about half of them appearing once. This clonotype showed up many times. The germline V gene encodes CDR1 SEHNR and CDR2 FQNEAQ (reference sequence). Between the trimmed V and J ends, which lost 5 bases and 0 bases, there was a span of 11 bases. The CDR3 runs to 14 residues. This chain links TRBV7-9 with TRBJ2-7; no reliable D call. Specimen: sorted CD4+, CD8+, or CD8+CD57+ T cells (not recorded which) from PBMCs. The TCR originated in a human donor in good health, serving as a control. The CDR3 nucleotides read TGTGCCAGCAGCCAACAGATGAGCTCCTACGAGCAGTACTTC. Amino acid sequence: CASSQQMSSYEQYF. Supplemented by reference TRBV7-9 and TRBJ2-7, the full variable domain reads DTGVSQNPRHKITKRGQNVTFRCDPISEHNRLYWYRQTLGQGPEFLTYFQNEAQLEKSRLLSDRFSAERPKGSFSTLEIQRTEQGDSAMYLCASSQQMSSYEQYFGPGTRLTVT.